A selection of T cell receptor beta chains follows, all from one sample in a study of T cell responses to AZD1222 COVID-19 vaccine. Only in-frame clones appear in the TCRdb table, and some are missing; sequencing was by immunoSEQ multiplex PCR. The sample lists 120,000 to 150,000 clones; 91% were seen once. The material sequenced was peripheral blood, taken on day 0 of AZD1222 vaccination. Receptors were obtained from an adult in good health. The CDR3 runs from the conserved cysteine through the conserved F or W. The D gene is left open where the match is weak.

j_call: TRBJ1-6; cdr3_length: 16; d_call: .; v_call: TRBV5-3; cdr3_nt: TGTGCCAGAAGCTTTTGGTGGGTCACCTATAATTCACCCCTCCACTTT; cdr3_aa: CARSFWWVTYNSPLHF
j_call: TRBJ1-3; cdr3_length: 15; d_call: .; v_call: TRBV28; cdr3_nt: TGTGCCAGCAGTTTAGGCCCAGACACAGGAAACACCATATATTTT; cdr3_aa: CASSLGPDTGNTIYF
j_call: TRBJ2-1; cdr3_length: 13; d_call: .; v_call: TRBV6-1; cdr3_nt: TGTGCCAGCAGTGAAAACCTCCCCACTGAGCAGTTCTTC; cdr3_aa: CASSENLPTEQFF
j_call: TRBJ2-7; cdr3_length: 18; d_call: TRBD2; v_call: TRBV7-2; cdr3_nt: TGTGCCAGCAGCTTAAGGCCCCCTACGAGCGGGAGGTTCGGCGAGCAGTACTTC; cdr3_aa: CASSLRPPTSGRFGEQYF
j_call: TRBJ2-7; cdr3_length: 16; d_call: TRBD2; v_call: TRBV7-8; cdr3_nt: TGTGCCAGCAGCTTAGCTACCTACCTAGCGGCCTACGAGCAGTACTTC; cdr3_aa: CASSLATYLAAYEQYF
j_call: TRBJ2-1; cdr3_length: 13; d_call: .; v_call: TRBV24-1; cdr3_nt: TGTGCCACGGGACCGAGGGGGTACAATGAGCAGTTCTTC; cdr3_aa: CATGPRGYNEQFF
j_call: TRBJ2-3; cdr3_length: 15; d_call: .; v_call: TRBV11-3; cdr3_nt: TGTGCCAGCAGCTTAGGTAGGGCCATTACAGATACGCAGTATTTT; cdr3_aa: CASSLGRAITDTQYF
j_call: TRBJ2-1; cdr3_length: 11; d_call: .; v_call: TRBV5-1; cdr3_nt: TGCGCCAGCAGTTCCGAGGTTGAGCAGTTCTTC; cdr3_aa: CASSSEVEQFF
j_call: TRBJ2-7; cdr3_length: 12; d_call: .; v_call: TRBV28; cdr3_nt: TGTGCCAGCAGTGTGGGGGTGACCGAGCAGTACTTC; cdr3_aa: CASSVGVTEQYF
j_call: TRBJ2-1; cdr3_length: 14; d_call: TRBD2; v_call: TRBV4-3; cdr3_nt: TGCGCCAGCAGCGACACTAGCGGGGACAATGAGCAGTTCTTC; cdr3_aa: CASSDTSGDNEQFF